The 20 T cell receptor beta chains below come from one sample, sequenced in a study of blood T cell repertoires in COVID-19. TCRdb keeps only in-frame clones here, not all; method: immunoSEQ multiplex PCR. The sample yields roughly 250,000 clones, approximately 86% seen once. Sequenced: PBMCs or T cells enriched from blood (not recorded which). These receptors were obtained from a woman aged 40 to 50 with acute COVID-19.

A single count supports this clone. The chain has TRBV7-6 and TRBJ2-7; D uncertain. CDR3 size: 13 residues. The V and J ends lost 5 bases and 6 bases respectively, with 14 bases between them. The germline V gene has CDR1 SGHVS and CDR2 FNYEAQ. CDR3 protein: CASSRGLTGEQYF. The CDR3 nucleotides read TGTGCCAGCAGCCGAGGATTAACGGGCGAGCAGTACTTC.

This clone was seen only a few times. V and J are TRBV11-3 and TRBJ1-1; D possibly corresponds to TRBD1 (6 bases). The V gene's germline CDR1 is SGHNT and CDR2 YENEEA. The CDR3 is 13 residues long. V dropped 6 bases and J dropped 7 bases, with 15 bases sitting between them. The DNA for the CDR3 is TGTGCCAGCAGGCAGCCAGGGGTCGGTGAAGCTTTCTTT. As protein: CASRQPGVGEAFF.

This sequence joins TRBV4-2 and TRBJ2-2, with D possibly being TRBD2 (6 bases). Deletions cut 1 base from V and 0 bases from J, with 27 bases between. From germline, CDR1 is LGHNA and CDR2 YNFKEQ. The CDR3 totals 22 residues. CDR3 sequence (DNA): TGTGCCAGCAGCCAAGCCCCCGTAATTGCGGGAAATGCAGAGGCGAACACCGGGGAGCTGTTTTTT. Its protein product is CASSQAPVIAGNAEANTGELFF.

The rearrangement joins TRBV6-5 to TRBJ1-1; D may be TRBD1 (5 bases). The V gene lost 6 bases and the J gene lost 1 base, with 9 bases spanning the gap. This CDR3 has 13 amino acids. CDR1 is MNHEY and CDR2 is SVGAGI in the germline V gene. CDR3 nucleotide sequence: TGTGCCAGCAGCCTTGGACAGAACACTGAAGCTTTCTTT. It encodes CASSLGQNTEAFF.

V gene TRBV19 combines with J gene TRBJ1-2, with 8 bases aligning to TRBD1. Trimming cost V 7 bases and J 8 bases; bases outside gene matches: 6. The CDR3 sequence is 12 residues long. Germline-derived CDR1 and CDR2 are LNHDA and SQIVND (reference sequence). CDR3 loop: CASNDRGNGYTF. The CDR3 DNA follows: TGTGCCAGTAACGACAGGGGAAACGGCTACACCTTC.

The J gene is TRBJ2-1, the V gene TRBV10-2; D might be TRBD2 (6 bases). The CDR3 covers 16 residues. Germline assignment: CDR1 WSHSY and CDR2 SAAADI. V lost 6 bases and J lost 0, with 15 bases in between. This chain's CDR3 is CASRPGLESSYNEQFF. The CDR3 nucleotides read TGCGCCAGCAGACCGGGACTTGAAAGCTCCTACAATGAGCAGTTCTTC.

V gene TRBV7-2 combines with J gene TRBJ2-5, with TRBD2 matching over 8 bases. Looked up from germline, CDR1 is SGHTA and CDR2 is FQGNSA. The CDR3 runs 14 residues. J gave up 4 bases and V 0 bases, and 1 base lay outside the gene matches. The CDR3 sequence is CASSLASGIETQYF. The CDR3 DNA is TGTGCCAGCAGCTTAGCTAGCGGGATAGAGACCCAGTACTTC.

Only a few counts were recorded for this clone. Other DNA sequences within the sample encode an identical CDR3. The V and J genes are TRBV9 and TRBJ2-1; TRBD2 might be the D (5 bases). CDR3 length: 16 amino acids. V lost 0 bases, J lost 5 bases, and 15 bases lay in between. Germline V lookup: CDR1 SGDLS, CDR2 YYNGEE. The CDR3 bases are TGTGCCAGCAGCGTAGACCCACGTGGGCGGGACAATGAGCAGTTCTTC. Translated, it gives CASSVDPRGRDNEQFF. Full variable domain (rest looked up from reference TRBV9 and TRBJ2-1): DSGVTQTPKHLITATGQRVTLRCSPRSGDLSVYWYQQSLDQGLQFLIQYYNGEERAKGNILERFSAQQFPDLHSELNLSSLELGDSALYFCASSVDPRGRDNEQFFGPGTRLTVL.

The chain carries TRBV19 and TRBJ2-1, with 9 bases matching TRBD2. CDR3 size: 16 residues. In germline, CDR1 is LNHDA, CDR2 SQIVND (reference sequence). V lost 2 bases to trimming and J lost 1 base; unmatched junction nucleotides: 3. Here the CDR3 reads CASSIFSGSSYNEQFF. CDR3 bases: TGTGCCAGTAGTATATTTAGCGGGAGTTCCTACAATGAGCAGTTCTTC.

The rearrangement links TRBV3-1 (or the pseudogene TRBV3-2) to TRBJ1-1; 9 bases map to TRBD1. The CDR3 totals 17 residues. V shed 3 bases, J shed 1 base, and the junction held 9 bases outside the gene matches. Per germline, CDR1 LGHDT and CDR2 YNNKEL (reference sequence). The chain's CDR3 is CASSHTSGQGKNTEAFF. CDR3 nucleotides: TGTGCCAGCAGCCATACCTCAGGACAGGGGAAGAACACTGAAGCTTTCTTT.

The V call is TRBV3-1 (or the pseudogene TRBV3-2), the J call TRBJ1-2, with TRBD1 as a possible D gene (5 bases). Trimming left V 1 base short and J 4 bases short, with 10 bases between. The V gene's germline CDR1 is LGHDT and CDR2 YNNKEL (reference sequence). This CDR3 is built from 14 residues. CDR3 amino acids: CASSQGRGSYGYTF. CDR3 DNA sequence: TGTGCCAGCAGCCAAGGGAGGGGATCCTATGGCTACACCTTC.

The V gene is TRBV5-1, the J gene TRBJ1-1; D is unclear. This CDR3 has 14 amino acids. V was trimmed by 0 bases and J by 0 bases, leaving 6 bases between them. The germline V gene encodes CDR1 SGHRS and CDR2 YFSETQ. Here the CDR3 reads CASSLAAVNTEAFF. DNA for the CDR3: TGCGCCAGCAGCTTGGCCGCGGTGAACACTGAAGCTTTCTTT.

This clone appeared a few times. The chain uses TRBV5-4 and TRBJ2-5, with 13 bases matching TRBD2. CDR3 size: 19 residues. J was trimmed by 7 bases and V by 5 bases; bases with no gene match: 20. Per the germline V gene, CDR1 is SGHNT and CDR2 is YYREEE (reference sequence). CDR3 amino acids: CASSPRLAGGRLGGRTQYF. The CDR3 DNA reads TGTGCCAGCAGTCCCCGACTAGCGGGAGGTCGATTGGGGGGGCGGACCCAGTACTTC.

The V call is TRBV19, the J call TRBJ1-1; weak D call: TRBD1 (5 bases). The length of the CDR3 is 13 residues. In germline, CDR1 is LNHDA, CDR2 SQIVND (reference sequence). The ends were cut back, 7 bases at V and 1 base at J, with 10 bases in the middle. The CDR3 DNA reads as TGTGCCAGTACAGGGCTGAGGAACACTGAAGCTTTCTTT. Its translation: CASTGLRNTEAFF.

This clone was picked up a small number of times. The chain joins TRBV5-6 to TRBJ2-7; D may be TRBD1 (6 bases). This CDR3 comprises 14 residues. Trimming took off 4 bases at V and 2 bases at J, with 13 bases between the two ends. Looked up from germline, CDR1 is SGHDT and CDR2 is YYEEEE. CDR3 residues: CASSLESGAYEQYF. In DNA, the CDR3 is TGTGCCAGCAGCCTGGAATCAGGGGCCTACGAGCAGTACTTC.

The chain carries TRBV7-6 and TRBJ2-1; 8 positions agree with TRBD2. CDR3 size: 15 residues. From germline, CDR1 is SGHVS and CDR2 FNYEAQ. V dropped 5 bases and J dropped 5; count of bases not matched to a gene: 8. DNA for the CDR3: TGTGCCAGCAGCAAAGCCACTAGCGGACACAATGAGCAGTTCTTC. This encodes CASSKATSGHNEQFF.

The genes are TRBV28 and TRBJ2-3; tentative D call: TRBD1 (6 bases). CDR1 MDHEN and CDR2 SYDVKM come from the germline V gene. Trimming took off 2 bases at V and 8 bases at J, with 20 bases between the two ends. The CDR3 loop spans 16 amino acids. The CDR3 coding sequence is TGTGCCAGCAGTTTACCCCAGGGGATGCTCTTGGGTACGCAGTATTTT. Its protein is CASSLPQGMLLGTQYF. The full variable domain, with the rest looked up from reference TRBV28 and TRBJ2-3, is DVKVTQSSRYLVKRTGEKVFLECVQDMDHENMFWYRQDPGLGLRLIYFSYDVKMKEKGDIPEGYSVSREKKERFSLILESASTNQTSMYLCASSLPQGMLLGTQYFGPGTRLTVL.

J is TRBJ2-1 and V is TRBV10-2, with D possibly being TRBD2 (6 bases). The V gene's germline CDR1 is WSHSY and CDR2 SAAADI. The CDR3 spans 15 residues. Trimming removed 2 bases from V and 8 bases from J, with 16 bases in between. CDR3 protein: CASSERRVGGHEQFF. CDR3 DNA: TGCGCCAGCAGTGAGCGTCGGGTCGGGGGACATGAGCAGTTCTTC.

This clone has a single count. The V gene is TRBV13, the J gene TRBJ2-1; the match to TRBD2 covers 8 bases. The germline CDR1 and CDR2 sequences are PRHDT and FYEKMQ (reference sequence). The CDR3 runs 15 residues. The V gene end was trimmed by 2 bases and the J gene end by 3 bases; junction bases not matched to a gene: 3. Here the CDR3 DNA reads TGTGCCAGCAGCTTAAAACTAGCGGACTACAATGAGCAGTTCTTC. Encoded protein: CASSLKLADYNEQFF.

The chain links TRBV7-9 to TRBJ1-1; 10 bases are shared with TRBD1. The ends lost 1 base at V and 1 base at J; junction bases unmatched: 3. CDR1 and CDR2 from the germline V gene are SEHNR and FQNEAQ (reference sequence). The CDR3 has 16 amino acids. As DNA, the CDR3 is TGTGCCAGCAGCTTAGGAGGGACAGGGGAGAACACTGAAGCTTTCTTT. Its translation is CASSLGGTGENTEAFF.